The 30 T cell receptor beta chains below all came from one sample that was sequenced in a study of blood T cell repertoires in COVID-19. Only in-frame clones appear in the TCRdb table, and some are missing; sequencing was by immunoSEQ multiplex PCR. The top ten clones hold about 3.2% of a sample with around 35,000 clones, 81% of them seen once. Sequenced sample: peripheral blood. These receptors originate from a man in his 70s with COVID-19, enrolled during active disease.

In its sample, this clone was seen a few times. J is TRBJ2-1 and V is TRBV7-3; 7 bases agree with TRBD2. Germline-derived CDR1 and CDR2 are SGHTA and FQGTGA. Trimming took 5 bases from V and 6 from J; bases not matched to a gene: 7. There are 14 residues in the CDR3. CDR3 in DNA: TGTGCCAGCAGCCCGCGGGAGTCGGGCAATGAGCAGTTCTTC. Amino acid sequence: CASSPRESGNEQFF.

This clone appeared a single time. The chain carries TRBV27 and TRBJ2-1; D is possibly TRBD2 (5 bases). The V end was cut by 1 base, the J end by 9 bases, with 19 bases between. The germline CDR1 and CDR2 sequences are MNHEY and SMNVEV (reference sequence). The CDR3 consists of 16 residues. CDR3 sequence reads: CASSLLGFGVAGEQFF. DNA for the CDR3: TGTGCCAGCAGTTTATTGGGTTTCGGGGTTGCGGGTGAGCAGTTCTTC.

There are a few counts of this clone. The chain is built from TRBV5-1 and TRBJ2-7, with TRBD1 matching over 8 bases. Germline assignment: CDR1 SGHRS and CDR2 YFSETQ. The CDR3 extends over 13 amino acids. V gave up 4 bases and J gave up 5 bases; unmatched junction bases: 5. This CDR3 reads CASSRTGNDEQYF. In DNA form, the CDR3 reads TGCGCCAGCAGCAGGACAGGGAACGACGAGCAGTACTTC.

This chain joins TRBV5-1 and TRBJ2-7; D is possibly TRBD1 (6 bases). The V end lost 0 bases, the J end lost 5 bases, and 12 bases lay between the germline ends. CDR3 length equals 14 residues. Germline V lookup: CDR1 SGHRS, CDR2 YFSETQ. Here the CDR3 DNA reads TGCGCCAGCAGCTTGGCCTCCAGGGGTGACGAGCAGTACTTC. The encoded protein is CASSLASRGDEQYF.

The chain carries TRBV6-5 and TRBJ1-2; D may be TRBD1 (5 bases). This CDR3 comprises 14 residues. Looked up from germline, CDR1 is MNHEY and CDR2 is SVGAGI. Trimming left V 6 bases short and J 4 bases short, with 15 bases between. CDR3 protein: CASRAGLYGYGYTF. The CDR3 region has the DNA TGTGCCAGCAGGGCAGGGTTATACGGCTATGGCTACACCTTC.

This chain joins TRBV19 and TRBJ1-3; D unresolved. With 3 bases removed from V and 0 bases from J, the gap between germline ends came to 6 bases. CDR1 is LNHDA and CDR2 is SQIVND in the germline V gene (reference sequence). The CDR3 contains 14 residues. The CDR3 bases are TGTGCCAGTAGTATGTGGCACTCTGGAAACACCATATATTTT. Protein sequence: CASSMWHSGNTIYF.

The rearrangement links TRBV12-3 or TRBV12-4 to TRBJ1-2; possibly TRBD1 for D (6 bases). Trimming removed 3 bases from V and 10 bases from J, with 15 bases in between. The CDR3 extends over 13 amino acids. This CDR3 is CASSLGGPNDYTF. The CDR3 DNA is TGTGCCAGCAGTTTGGGGGGGCCTAACGACTACACCTTC.

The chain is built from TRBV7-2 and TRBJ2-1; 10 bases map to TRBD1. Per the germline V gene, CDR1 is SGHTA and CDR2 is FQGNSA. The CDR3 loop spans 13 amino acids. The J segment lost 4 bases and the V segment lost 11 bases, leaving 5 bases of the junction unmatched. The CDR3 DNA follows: TGTGCCGAGGGGGGACAGGGGTACAATGAGCAGTTCTTC. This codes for CAEGGQGYNEQFF.

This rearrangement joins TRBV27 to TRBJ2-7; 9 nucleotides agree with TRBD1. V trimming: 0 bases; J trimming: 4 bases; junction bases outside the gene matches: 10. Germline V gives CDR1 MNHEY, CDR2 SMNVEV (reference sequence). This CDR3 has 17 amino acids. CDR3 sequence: CASSLSWGDREQYEQYF. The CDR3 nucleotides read TGTGCCAGCAGTTTATCGTGGGGGGACAGGGAGCAGTACGAGCAGTACTTC.

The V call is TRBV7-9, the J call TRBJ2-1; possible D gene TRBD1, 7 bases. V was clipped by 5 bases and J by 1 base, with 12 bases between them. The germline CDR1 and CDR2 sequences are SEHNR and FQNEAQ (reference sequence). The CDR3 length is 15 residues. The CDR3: CASSVAGGSYNEQFF. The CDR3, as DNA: TGTGCCAGCAGCGTCGCAGGGGGGTCCTACAATGAGCAGTTCTTC.

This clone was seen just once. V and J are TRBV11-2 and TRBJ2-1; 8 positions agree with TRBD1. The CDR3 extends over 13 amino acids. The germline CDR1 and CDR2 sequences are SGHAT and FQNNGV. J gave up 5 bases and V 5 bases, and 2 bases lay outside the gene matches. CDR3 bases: TGTGCCAGCAGCCGGGACAGGCACAATGAGCAGTTCTTC. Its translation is CASSRDRHNEQFF. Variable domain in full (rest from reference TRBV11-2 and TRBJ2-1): EAGVAQSPRYKIIEKRQSVAFWCNPISGHATLYWYQQILGQGPKLLIQFQNNGVVDDSQLPKDRFSAERLKGVDSTLKIQPAKLEDSAVYLCASSRDRHNEQFFGPGTRLTVL.

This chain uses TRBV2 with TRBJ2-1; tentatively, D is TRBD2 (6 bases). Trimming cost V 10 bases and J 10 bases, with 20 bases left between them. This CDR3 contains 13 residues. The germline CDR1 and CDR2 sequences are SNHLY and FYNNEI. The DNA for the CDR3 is TGTGCCATCGGGACTGGGTTGGGGAGCGAGCAGTTCTTC. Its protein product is CAIGTGLGSEQFF. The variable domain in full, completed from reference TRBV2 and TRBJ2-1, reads EPEVTQTPSHQVTQMGQEVILRCVPISNHLYFYWYRQILGQKVEFLVSFYNNEISEKSEIFDDQFSVERPDGSNFTLKIRSTKLEDSAMYFCAIGTGLGSEQFFGPGTRLTVL.

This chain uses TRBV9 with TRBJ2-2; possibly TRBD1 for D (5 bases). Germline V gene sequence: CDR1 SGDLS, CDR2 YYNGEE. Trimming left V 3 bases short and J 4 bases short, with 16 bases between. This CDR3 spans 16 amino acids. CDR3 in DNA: TGTGCCAGCAGCGGGACGAGTTTACAGGTCACCGGGGAGCTGTTTTTT. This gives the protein CASSGTSLQVTGELFF.

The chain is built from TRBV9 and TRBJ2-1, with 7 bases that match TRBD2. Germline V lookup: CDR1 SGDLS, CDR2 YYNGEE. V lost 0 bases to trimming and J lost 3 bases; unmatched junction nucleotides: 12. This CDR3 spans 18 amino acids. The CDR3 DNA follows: TGTGCCAGCAGCGTAGCCCCCACCTTAGGGAGGGGCTACAATGAGCAGTTCTTC. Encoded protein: CASSVAPTLGRGYNEQFF.

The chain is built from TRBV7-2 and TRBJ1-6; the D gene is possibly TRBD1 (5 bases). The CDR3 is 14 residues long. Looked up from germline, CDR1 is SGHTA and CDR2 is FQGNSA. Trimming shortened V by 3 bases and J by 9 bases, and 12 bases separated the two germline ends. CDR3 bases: TGTGCCAGCAGCTTTGAGACAAGGGGTTCACCCCTCCACTTT. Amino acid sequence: CASSFETRGSPLHF.

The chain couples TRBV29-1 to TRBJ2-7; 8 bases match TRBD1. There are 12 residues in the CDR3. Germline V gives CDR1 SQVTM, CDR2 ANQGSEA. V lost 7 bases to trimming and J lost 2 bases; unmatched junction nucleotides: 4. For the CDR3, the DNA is TGCAGCGCCAGACAGGGGCCCTACGAGCAGTACTTC. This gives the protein CSARQGPYEQYF.

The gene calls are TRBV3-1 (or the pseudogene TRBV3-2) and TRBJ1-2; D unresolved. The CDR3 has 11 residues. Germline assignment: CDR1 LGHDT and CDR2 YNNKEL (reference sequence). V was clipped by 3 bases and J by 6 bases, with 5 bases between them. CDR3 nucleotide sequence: TGTGCCAGCAGCCAGGCAAATGGCTACACCTTC. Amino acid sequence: CASSQANGYTF.

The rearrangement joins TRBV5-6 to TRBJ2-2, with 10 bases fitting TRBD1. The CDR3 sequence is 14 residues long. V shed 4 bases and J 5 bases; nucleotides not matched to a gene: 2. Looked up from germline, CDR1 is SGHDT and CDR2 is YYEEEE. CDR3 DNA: TGTGCCAGCAGCCCGGGACAGGGGACCGGGGAGCTGTTTTTT. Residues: CASSPGQGTGELFF.

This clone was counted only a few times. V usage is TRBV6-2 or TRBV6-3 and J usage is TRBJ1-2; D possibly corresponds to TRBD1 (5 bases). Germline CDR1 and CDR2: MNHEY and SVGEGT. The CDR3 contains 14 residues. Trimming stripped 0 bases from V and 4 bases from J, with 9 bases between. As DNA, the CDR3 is TGTGCCAGCAGTTACTCCGGGGGAATCTATGGCTACACCTTC. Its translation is CASSYSGGIYGYTF.

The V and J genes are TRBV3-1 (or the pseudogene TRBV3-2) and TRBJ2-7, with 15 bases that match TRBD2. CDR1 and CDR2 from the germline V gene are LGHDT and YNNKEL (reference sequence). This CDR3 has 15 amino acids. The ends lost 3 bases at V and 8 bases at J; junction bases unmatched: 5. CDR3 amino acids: CASSHGLAGGGQQYF. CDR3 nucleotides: TGTGCCAGCAGCCATGGACTAGCGGGAGGGGGTCAGCAGTACTTC.

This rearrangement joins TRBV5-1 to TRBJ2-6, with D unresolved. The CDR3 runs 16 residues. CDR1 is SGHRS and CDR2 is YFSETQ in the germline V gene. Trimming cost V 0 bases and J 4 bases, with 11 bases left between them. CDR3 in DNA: TGCGCCAGCAGCTTGGTCGGTAGGAGAGGGGCCAACGTCCTGACTTTC. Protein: CASSLVGRRGANVLTF.

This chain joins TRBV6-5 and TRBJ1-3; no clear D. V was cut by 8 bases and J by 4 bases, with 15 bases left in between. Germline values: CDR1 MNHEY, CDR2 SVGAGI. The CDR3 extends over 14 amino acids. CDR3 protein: CASDHGGAGNTIYF. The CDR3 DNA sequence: TGTGCCAGCGACCACGGAGGAGCGGGAAACACCATATATTTT.

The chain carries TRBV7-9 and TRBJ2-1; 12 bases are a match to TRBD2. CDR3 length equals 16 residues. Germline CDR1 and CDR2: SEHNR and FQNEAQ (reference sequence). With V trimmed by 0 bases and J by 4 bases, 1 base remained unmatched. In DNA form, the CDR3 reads TGTGCCAGCAGCTTAGCGGGACTAGCGGGTTACAATGAGCAGTTCTTC. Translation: CASSLAGLAGYNEQFF.

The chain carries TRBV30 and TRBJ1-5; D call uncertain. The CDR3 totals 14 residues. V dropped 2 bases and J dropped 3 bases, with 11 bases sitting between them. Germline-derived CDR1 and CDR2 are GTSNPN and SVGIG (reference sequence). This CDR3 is CAWSTASNNQPQHF. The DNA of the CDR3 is TGTGCCTGGAGTACAGCCAGCAACAATCAGCCCCAGCATTTT.

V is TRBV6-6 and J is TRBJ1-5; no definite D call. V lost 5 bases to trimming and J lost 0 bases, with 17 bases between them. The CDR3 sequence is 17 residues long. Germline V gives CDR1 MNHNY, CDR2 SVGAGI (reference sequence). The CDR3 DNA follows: TGTGCCAGCAGTCGAGGACTCAAGGAGGATAGCAATCAGCCCCAGCATTTT. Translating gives CASSRGLKEDSNQPQHF.

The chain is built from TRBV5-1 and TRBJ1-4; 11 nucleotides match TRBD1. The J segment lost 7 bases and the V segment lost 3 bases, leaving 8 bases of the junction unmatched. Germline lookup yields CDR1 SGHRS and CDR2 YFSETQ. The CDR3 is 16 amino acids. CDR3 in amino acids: CASSWDRGSLSEKLFF. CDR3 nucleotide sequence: TGCGCCAGCAGCTGGGACAGGGGGTCTCTATCTGAAAAACTGTTTTTT.

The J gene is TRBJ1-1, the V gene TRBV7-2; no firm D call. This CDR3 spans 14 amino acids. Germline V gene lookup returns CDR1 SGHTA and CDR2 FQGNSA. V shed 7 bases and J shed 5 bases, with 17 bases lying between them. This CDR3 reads CASTLDGSKTEAFF. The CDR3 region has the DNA TGTGCCAGCACCCTCGATGGTTCTAAGACTGAAGCTTTCTTT.

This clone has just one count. Written as DNA, the CDR3 is TGTGCCAGCAGCTCGGGACAGCCTATCGAGCAGCCCCAGCATTTT. Its translation: CASSSGQPIEQPQHF. This chain uses TRBV7-8 with TRBJ1-5, with 7 positions matching TRBD1. Germline trimming cut 4 bases from V and 7 bases from J; bases unmatched to any gene: 10. This CDR3 comprises 15 residues. The germline V gene has CDR1 SGHVS and CDR2 FQNEAQ.

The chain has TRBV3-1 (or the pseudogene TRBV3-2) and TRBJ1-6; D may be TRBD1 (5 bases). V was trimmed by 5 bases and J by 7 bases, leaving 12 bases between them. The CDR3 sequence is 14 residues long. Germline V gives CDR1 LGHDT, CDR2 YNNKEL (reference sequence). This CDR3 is CASSAQVSNSPLHF. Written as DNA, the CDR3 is TGTGCCAGCAGCGCACAGGTTTCCAATTCACCCCTCCACTTT.

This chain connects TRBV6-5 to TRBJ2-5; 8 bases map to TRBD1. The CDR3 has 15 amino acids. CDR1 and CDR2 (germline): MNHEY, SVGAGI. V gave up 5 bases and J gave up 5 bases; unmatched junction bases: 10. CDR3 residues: CASSPQGQAVETQYF. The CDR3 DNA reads TGTGCCAGCAGTCCCCAGGGACAGGCGGTGGAGACCCAGTACTTC.